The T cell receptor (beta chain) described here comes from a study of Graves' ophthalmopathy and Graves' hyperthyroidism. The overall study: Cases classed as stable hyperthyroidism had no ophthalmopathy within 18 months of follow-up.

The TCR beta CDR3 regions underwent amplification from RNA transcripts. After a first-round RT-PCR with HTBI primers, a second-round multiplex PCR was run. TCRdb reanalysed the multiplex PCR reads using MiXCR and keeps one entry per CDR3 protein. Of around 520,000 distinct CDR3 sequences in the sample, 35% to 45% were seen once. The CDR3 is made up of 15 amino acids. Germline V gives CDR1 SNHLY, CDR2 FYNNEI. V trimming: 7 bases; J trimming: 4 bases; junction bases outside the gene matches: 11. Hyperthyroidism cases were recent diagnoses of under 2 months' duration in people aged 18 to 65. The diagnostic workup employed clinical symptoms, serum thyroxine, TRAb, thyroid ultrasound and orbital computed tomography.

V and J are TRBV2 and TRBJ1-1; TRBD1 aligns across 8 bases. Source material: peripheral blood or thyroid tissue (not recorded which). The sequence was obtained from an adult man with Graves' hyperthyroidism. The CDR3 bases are TGTGCCAGCAACATGGACAGGGCTCGAAGCACTGAAGCTTTCTTT. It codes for CASNMDRARSTEAFF.